This entry features one T cell receptor (beta chain) sequence. This clone's antigen is unknown. No much larger clone is present one base from it, and per-base qualities are unavailable. The sample's time point label, in plain terms: baseline before first vaccination. The vaccinee samples were drawn from two UK trials, COV001 and COV002, one of which was a single-blind randomized controlled phase 2/3 trial testing AZD1222 (ChAdOx1 nCoV-19) in healthy adults. Trial participant PBMC samples were collected at day 0 and day 28 after the second dose for TCRbeta chain sequencing. This sample is part of a study of T cell responses to AZD1222 COVID-19 vaccine (TCRdb year 2021). Notes on the research overall: AZD1222 recipients given second doses at about 4 weeks or at about 12 weeks were pooled, since spike-specific TCR depth and breadth were not found to differ between the two schedules. Trial participants were enrolled by age into subgroups of 18-55, 56-69 and 70-plus years, and around 140, 26 and 57 TCR-sequenced participants, respectively, were included in these subgroups. A total of under 250 trial participants underwent TCR sequencing, of whom about 200 had received two doses of AZD1222 and approximately 26 had received two doses of the MenACWY control vaccine.

The CDR3 regions of human TCRbeta chains were analyzed by immunosequencing. The source study handled its data this way. TCRs in the repertoires were matched against a reference library of SARS-CoV-2-specific TCRs that had been generated with the MIRA antigen-specificity platform. Breadth was defined as the fraction of unique TCRs that were SARS-CoV-2-associated, and depth was defined as the fraction of total T cells that were SARS-CoV-2-associated. Using the MIRA data, every spike-specific TCR was mapped to the spike region that the TCR reacted to and assigned to either a CD4 or a CD8 class. Log10-transformed breadth and depth values were compared by one-way ANOVA with Sidak's multiple comparisons tests. Entries here come from immuneACCESS through TCRdb and include only in-frame sequences with V and J called. Some clones fail to appear in such tables; in the studies checked, an unresolved V gene covers under half of the shortfall, and the cause of the remainder is unknown. The DNA was the basis for D and trimming; V, J and clone size are from that table. This sample comprises 150,000 or so clones, approximately 85% of them detected only once. The top ten hold around 8% of the sample.

V is cut by 1 base and J by 2 bases, and the space between the germline ends is 12 bases. CDR1 and CDR2 (SGHVS, FQNEAQ) derive from the germline V gene. The CDR3 has 15 amino acids, counting the end cysteine and phenylalanine. Left in the record is the CDR3 DNA by itself, 45 bases read in frame from the first base. Paper-wide results and their limitations: After two AZD1222 doses, spike-specific TCR breadth and depth were significantly higher than at day 0 and than in MenACWY recipients. Most participants were white British and females outnumbered males, and the authors suggested that clonal diversity may have been underestimated. Epitopes outside the regions mutated in the B.1.351 and B.1.1.7 variants were reportedly recognized by nearly half of the unique spike-specific TCRs. The 56-69-year group was small, and its depth increase did not reach significance, likely because of low power. The whole spike protein was spanned by vaccine-associated CD4 TCRs, and dominant responses were seen in regions 160-218 and 743-854. No day 14 peak-response samples were available, so repertoires were characterized only after the peak T cell response. Only five or six AZD1222 recipients were SARS-CoV-2 seropositive at baseline, limiting conclusions about previously exposed vaccinees.

Sequences were derived from peripheral blood, sampled on day 0 of AZD1222 vaccination. The source is an adult in good health. The chain is made from TRBV7-8 and TRBJ2-7; the D gene assignment is perhaps TRBD1 or TRBD2, with each matching 5 bases. CDR3 sequence: CASSLDGDGPYEQYF. The nucleotide sequence reads as follows: TGTGCCAGCAGCTTAGACGGGGACGGTCCCTACGAGCAGTACTTC.